This TCR beta chain originates from a study of technical replicates of blood from several donors. Germline lookup yields CDR1 SGHTA and CDR2 FQGTGA. The CDR3 runs 13 residues. V shed 0 bases and J shed 9 bases, with 9 bases lying between them. The assay was immunoSEQ multiplex PCR, and TCRdb's table has in-frame clones only and misses some. The table lists about 82,000 clones, nearly 96% of them singletons. V usage is TRBV7-3 and J usage is TRBJ2-1; no reliable D call. The sample comprised T cells isolated from PBMCs. The clonotype was recovered from a human donor in good health. DNA for the CDR3: TGTGCCAGCAGCTTAACCTTAGTGAGTGAGCAGTTCTTC. Encoded protein: CASSLTLVSEQFF.